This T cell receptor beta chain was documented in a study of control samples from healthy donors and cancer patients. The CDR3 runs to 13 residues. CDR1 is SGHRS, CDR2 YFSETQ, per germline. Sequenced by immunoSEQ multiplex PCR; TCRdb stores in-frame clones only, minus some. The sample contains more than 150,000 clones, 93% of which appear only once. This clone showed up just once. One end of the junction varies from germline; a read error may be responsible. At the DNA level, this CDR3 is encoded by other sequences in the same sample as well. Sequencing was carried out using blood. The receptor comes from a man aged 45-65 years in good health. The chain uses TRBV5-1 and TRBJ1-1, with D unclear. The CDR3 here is CASSLPTADEAFF. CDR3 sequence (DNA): TGCGCCAGCAGCTTGCCAACAGCTGATGAAGCTTTTTTT.